A single sample is the source of the 32 T cell receptor beta chains below, sequenced in a study of memory CD4+ T cells and cytomegalovirus serostatus. Single viable CD3+CD4+CD8-CD45RO+ cells were sorted as the memory CD4+ T cells. Here immunoSEQ multiplex PCR was the method, and the copy in TCRdb shows in-frame clones only, minus some. This sample has approximately 60,000 clones, with about 68% found just once. What was sequenced was memory CD4+ T cells from blood. The receptors shown here come from an adult in good health and CMV-seropositive.

The chain is built from TRBV5-1 and TRBJ2-2, with D perhaps TRBD1 (5 bases). CDR1 and CDR2 (germline): SGHRS, YFSETQ. The CDR3 is 14 amino acids. The germline V and J ends were trimmed by 1 base and 1 base, with 5 bases remaining between them. CDR3 sequence: CASSLTGNTGELFF. The CDR3 nucleotides are TGCGCCAGCAGCTTGACAGGGAACACCGGGGAGCTGTTTTTT.

This CDR3 is CSASDRGEAFF. CDR3 sequence (DNA): TGCAGCGCCTCCGACAGGGGTGAGGCTTTCTTT. V gene TRBV29-1 combines with J gene TRBJ1-1; TRBD1 aligns across 8 bases. Germline V gives CDR1 SQVTM, CDR2 ANQGSEA. CDR3 length equals 11 residues. The V gene end was trimmed by 7 bases and the J gene end by 11 bases; junction bases not matched to a gene: 9. The variable domain in full, completed from reference TRBV29-1 and TRBJ1-1, reads SAVISQKPSRDICQRGTSLTIQCQVDSQVTMMFWYRQQPGQSLTLIATANQGSEATYESGFVIDKFPISRPNLTFSTLTVSNMSPEDSSIYLCSASDRGEAFFGQGTRLTVV.

This clone was seen once. The chain employs TRBV15 and TRBJ1-4; D remains unclear. CDR3 length: 16 amino acids. Germline CDR1 LNHNV, CDR2 YYDKDF (reference sequence). V gave up 0 bases and J gave up 6 bases, with 14 bases separating them. The CDR3 sequence is CATSRDAGMNDEKLFF. Written as DNA, the CDR3 is TGTGCCACCAGCAGAGATGCGGGTATGAATGATGAAAAACTGTTTTTT.

This clone was seen only once. This chain uses TRBV12-5 with TRBJ2-5, with 11 nucleotides matching TRBD2. This CDR3 is 15 amino acids long. V lost 3 bases and J lost 4; bases outside the gene matches: 4. The V gene's germline CDR1 is LGHNT and CDR2 FRNRAP. The CDR3 DNA reads as TGTGCTAGTGGTTTCGGGCTAGCGGGAGGAGAGACCCAGTACTTC. It encodes CASGFGLAGGETQYF.

The gene calls are TRBV28 and TRBJ1-1; D is possibly TRBD1 (5 bases). This CDR3 region has 15 residues. Germline loops: CDR1 MDHEN, CDR2 SYDVKM. The V end was cut by 6 bases, the J end by 9 bases, with 23 bases between. The CDR3 DNA reads as TGTGCCAGCAGCGCAGGGACCCCTTCGCCGGACAAAGCTTTCTTT. Translating it yields CASSAGTPSPDKAFF.

This chain connects TRBV5-4 to TRBJ2-3, with 7 bases matching TRBD1. J lost 1 base, V lost 1 base, and 9 bases had no gene match. This CDR3 has 17 residues. Germline V gives CDR1 SGHNT, CDR2 YYREEE (reference sequence). The CDR3 nucleotides are TGTGCCAGCAGCTTGCCCCGACAGGGTTTCGGCACAGATACGCAGTATTTT. It yields the protein CASSLPRQGFGTDTQYF.

The chain is built from TRBV7-2 and TRBJ1-1; 8 bases are shared with TRBD1. Germline V CDR1 and CDR2: SGHTA, FQGNSA. V lost 5 bases, J lost 4 bases, and 9 bases stayed unmatched. The CDR3 has 15 residues. DNA of the CDR3: TGTGCCAGCAGCCCGTGGGGCAGGGGGCTCACTGAAGCTTTCTTT. It specifies CASSPWGRGLTEAFF.

V usage is TRBV2 and J usage is TRBJ2-5, with 7 bases fitting TRBD1. The CDR3 is made up of 13 amino acids. In germline, CDR1 is SNHLY, CDR2 FYNNEI. Trimming cost V 4 bases and J 2 bases; bases outside gene matches: 1. The CDR3 DNA sequence: TGTGCCAGCAGTGTGACAGGGCAAGAGACCCAGTACTTC. Protein sequence: CASSVTGQETQYF.

The rearrangement links TRBV29-1 to TRBJ1-3; D not resolved. This CDR3 has 13 amino acids. Trimming cost V 5 bases and J 0 bases, with 8 bases left between them. Germline V gene data show CDR1 as SQVTM and CDR2 as ANQGSEA. In nucleotides, the CDR3 is TGCAGCGTTCCCGATCTCTCTGGAAACACCATATATTTT. Translated, it gives CSVPDLSGNTIYF. The complete variable domain, with remaining parts taken from reference TRBV29-1 and TRBJ1-3, reads SAVISQKPSRDICQRGTSLTIQCQVDSQVTMMFWYRQQPGQSLTLIATANQGSEATYESGFVIDKFPISRPNLTFSTLTVSNMSPEDSSIYLCSVPDLSGNTIYFGEGSWLTVV.

The V gene is TRBV9, the J gene TRBJ2-3, with a tentative D call TRBD1 (5 bases). The CDR3 is 17 amino acids. V lost 0 bases to trimming and J lost 2 bases, with 16 bases between them. CDR1 and CDR2 from the germline V gene are SGDLS and YYNGEE. Written as DNA, the CDR3 is TGTGCCAGCAGCGTAGGGGCCACAAAGGGGTTCACAGATACGCAGTATTTT. Protein product: CASSVGATKGFTDTQYF. The complete variable domain, with remaining parts taken from reference TRBV9 and TRBJ2-3, reads DSGVTQTPKHLITATGQRVTLRCSPRSGDLSVYWYQQSLDQGLQFLIQYYNGEERAKGNILERFSAQQFPDLHSELNLSSLELGDSALYFCASSVGATKGFTDTQYFGPGTRLTVL.

This clone turned up a few times. The rearrangement joins TRBV7-2 to TRBJ1-1; D is undetermined. The CDR3 extends over 14 amino acids. The germline CDR1 and CDR2 sequences are SGHTA and FQGNSA. V lost 1 base and J 0 bases, leaving 6 bases between the germline ends. The CDR3 region is CASSLVGVNTEAFF. CDR3 DNA sequence: TGTGCCAGCAGCTTAGTTGGGGTGAACACTGAAGCTTTCTTT. Combining the CDR3 with reference TRBV7-2 and TRBJ1-1 gives the whole variable domain GAGVSQSPSNKVTEKGKDVELRCDPISGHTALYWYRQSLGQGLEFLIYFQGNSAPDKSGLPSDRFSAERTGGSVSTLTIQRTQQEDSAVYLCASSLVGVNTEAFFGQGTRLTVV.

The chain carries TRBV6-5 and TRBJ2-1; D might be TRBD1 (6 bases). The V end was cut by 0 bases, the J end by 6 bases, with 12 bases between. CDR3 length equals 15 residues. CDR1 and CDR2 from the germline V gene are MNHEY and SVGAGI. The CDR3 loop is CASSYSGTTINEQFF. DNA for the CDR3: TGTGCCAGCAGTTACTCCGGGACAACAATCAATGAGCAGTTCTTC.

The chain carries TRBV6-6 and TRBJ2-7; perhaps TRBD2 as D (5 bases). The CDR3 loop spans 14 amino acids. The germline gives CDR1 MNHNY, CDR2 SVGAGI (reference sequence). V was clipped by 10 bases and J by 1 base, with 17 bases between them. The chain's CDR3 is CATVLAPGSYEQYV. The CDR3 DNA sequence: TGTGCCACCGTGCTAGCCCCTGGGTCCTACGAGCAGTACGTC.

To note about this clone: One end of the junction does not line up with germline, which may come from a read error. The V call is TRBV6-1, the J call TRBJ2-7; 10 bases agree with TRBD2. The CDR3 covers 17 residues. Germline V CDR1 and CDR2: MNHNS, SASEGT. This CDR3 is CASTEGYGASGRLEQYF. The DNA of the CDR3 is TGTGCCAGCACTGAAGGGTACGGGGCTAGCGGGAGACTCGAGCAGTACTTC.

V gene TRBV7-2 combines with J gene TRBJ2-3, with TRBD1 identical over 8 bases. Germline values: CDR1 SGHTA, CDR2 FQGNSA. With 3 bases clipped from V and 2 bases from J, the junction kept 1 base outside the gene matches. The CDR3 has 14 residues. The CDR3 DNA reads as TGTGCCAGCAGCTTTCAGGGGGCCACAGATACGCAGTATTTT. Its translation: CASSFQGATDTQYF. Filled out from reference TRBV7-2 and TRBJ2-3, the complete variable domain reads GAGVSQSPSNKVTEKGKDVELRCDPISGHTALYWYRQSLGQGLEFLIYFQGNSAPDKSGLPSDRFSAERTGGSVSTLTIQRTQQEDSAVYLCASSFQGATDTQYFGPGTRLTVL.

The rearrangement joins TRBV5-5 to TRBJ1-2; 7 nucleotides agree with TRBD1. J gave up 5 bases and V 5 bases, and 6 bases lay outside the gene matches. The CDR3 length is 13 residues. Germline lookup yields CDR1 SGHKS and CDR2 YYEKEE (reference sequence). The CDR3 protein is CASRVDREYGYTF. CDR3 nucleotides: TGTGCCAGCAGGGTCGACAGGGAGTATGGCTACACCTTC.

The genes are TRBV6-6 and TRBJ1-1; TRBD1 matches at 7 bases. The junction had 6 bases not matched to a gene; V was cut back by 8 bases and J by 0 bases. This CDR3 spans 14 amino acids. Germline V lookup: CDR1 MNHNY, CDR2 SVGAGI (reference sequence). The CDR3 spells CASFPGQLNTEAFF. The CDR3, as DNA: TGTGCCAGCTTTCCGGGACAGCTGAACACTGAAGCTTTCTTT.

DNA of the CDR3: TGTGCCAGTAGTCGCGGACATAACACCGGGGAGCTGTTTTTT. The encoded protein is CASSRGHNTGELFF. The genes are TRBV19 and TRBJ2-2; D may be TRBD1 (5 bases). The CDR3 is 14 residues long. Germline V gives CDR1 LNHDA, CDR2 SQIVND (reference sequence). Trimming removed 5 bases from V and 2 bases from J, with 9 bases in between.

This clone turned up a few times. DNA of the CDR3: TGTGCCAGCAGCTACGGAGACACTAGCGGGATGGGGGAGCAGTTCTTC. As protein: CASSYGDTSGMGEQFF. This chain connects TRBV11-3 to TRBJ2-1, with 10 bases that match TRBD2. CDR3 size: 16 residues. Germline values: CDR1 SGHNT, CDR2 YENEEA. Trimming at V came to 4 bases and at J to 10 bases, leaving 13 bases not matched to a gene.

The chain links TRBV5-4 to TRBJ2-3; 11 bases are shared with TRBD2. Trimming removed 4 bases from V and 3 bases from J; junction bases left unmatched: 7. CDR1 and CDR2 (germline): SGHNT, YYREEE (reference sequence). The CDR3 extends over 16 amino acids. The CDR3: CASSIGTSGKTDTQYF. In DNA, the CDR3 is TGTGCCAGCAGCATAGGGACTAGCGGAAAGACAGATACGCAGTATTTT.

The chain combines TRBV4-2 with TRBJ2-5; 12 bases map to TRBD1. V gave up 0 bases and J gave up 5 bases; unmatched junction bases: 4. The CDR3 extends over 16 amino acids. CDR1 and CDR2 (germline): LGHNA, YNFKEQ. The CDR3 DNA sequence: TGTGCCAGCAGCCAAGAGGGACAGGGGGCGATTGAGACCCAGTACTTC. Its translation is CASSQEGQGAIETQYF.

V usage is TRBV11-3 and J usage is TRBJ1-1, with TRBD1 as a possible D gene (5 bases). V gave up 3 bases and J gave up 5 bases, with 16 bases separating them. The CDR3 consists of 15 residues. Germline loops: CDR1 SGHNT, CDR2 YENEEA. Here the CDR3 DNA reads TGTGCCAGCAGCTTTTCAGGACCGGGGGGGACTGAAGCTTTCTTT. It codes for CASSFSGPGGTEAFF.

This clone has only a few counts. The chain couples TRBV28 to TRBJ2-1; no clear D. Trimming cost V 5 bases and J 1 base, with 12 bases left between them. This CDR3 contains 15 residues. CDR1 is MDHEN and CDR2 is SYDVKM in the germline V gene. CDR3: CASSNGDLSYNEQFF. CDR3 nucleotides: TGTGCCAGCAGTAACGGAGACCTATCCTACAATGAGCAGTTCTTC.

CDR3 nucleotides: TGTGCCAGCAGTTACAAAAAATATAGCAATCAGCCCCAGCATTTT. Protein: CASSYKKYSNQPQHF. This chain connects TRBV6-5 to TRBJ1-5; D is ambiguous. The V gene lost 2 bases and the J gene lost 0 bases, with 8 bases spanning the gap. The CDR3 runs to 15 residues. From germline, CDR1 is MNHEY and CDR2 SVGAGI.

The genes are TRBV12-5 and TRBJ1-2; D gene unclear. CDR1 is LGHNT, CDR2 FRNRAP, per germline. V was shortened by 7 bases and J by 8 bases, with 17 bases between the two germline ends. CDR3 length: 13 residues. The CDR3 DNA sequence: TGTGCTAGTGCCGACCCCCCGGGTGGGGGCTACACCTTC. Its protein product is CASADPPGGGYTF.

The chain employs TRBV11-1 and TRBJ2-7; 9 bases align to TRBD2. The CDR3 is 14 residues long. Germline V gene lookup returns CDR1 SGHAT and CDR2 FQDESV (reference sequence). J lost 5 bases, V lost 8 bases, and 10 bases had no gene match. For the CDR3, the DNA is TGTGCCAGCGGCGCGGGAGGGCCGGGGAACGAGCAGTACTTC. Translating it yields CASGAGGPGNEQYF.

This clone has more than one count but fewer than ten. The rearrangement links TRBV15 to TRBJ1-1; 10 bases are shared with TRBD1. Germline V gives CDR1 LNHNV, CDR2 YYDKDF (reference sequence). Trimming took 0 bases from V and 3 from J; bases not matched to a gene: 13. The CDR3 contains 19 residues. The CDR3 region has the DNA TGTGCCACCAGCAGAGATTTCGGGGCCTCTGGGACAGGGGACACTGAAGCTTTCTTT. Its translation is CATSRDFGASGTGDTEAFF. Variable domain in full (rest from reference TRBV15 and TRBJ1-1): DAMVIQNPRYQVTQFGKPVTLSCSQTLNHNVMYWYQQKSSQAPKLLFHYYDKDFNNEADTPDNFQSRRPNTSFCFLDIRSPGLGDTAMYLCATSRDFGASGTGDTEAFFGQGTRLTVV.

This chain joins TRBV18 and TRBJ2-3; 8 bases fit TRBD2. The CDR3 covers 14 residues. Germline V lookup: CDR1 KGHSH, CDR2 LQKENI. With 10 bases clipped from V and 2 bases from J, the junction kept 8 bases outside the gene matches. The CDR3 protein is CATGGAGNTDTQYF. For the CDR3, the DNA is TGTGCCACCGGGGGGGCCGGGAACACAGATACGCAGTATTTT.

V gene TRBV5-8 combines with J gene TRBJ2-5; TRBD2 is a possible D gene (6 bases). Germline V gene data show CDR1 as SGHTS and CDR2 as YDEGEE. V was trimmed by 4 bases and J by 5 bases, leaving 12 bases between them. The CDR3 extends over 13 amino acids. The CDR3: CASSRDLRETQYF. CDR3 nucleotide sequence: TGTGCCAGCAGCAGGGACTTACGCGAGACCCAGTACTTC.

The gene calls are TRBV27 and TRBJ1-2, with 10 bases lining up with TRBD1. The CDR3 totals 15 residues. CDR1 is MNHEY and CDR2 is SMNVEV in the germline V gene (reference sequence). Germline trimming cut 5 bases from V and 5 bases from J; bases unmatched to any gene: 8. The CDR3 nucleotides are TGTGCCAGCAGTCCAGGACAGGGGGTCGGGTATGGCTACACCTTC. Encoded protein: CASSPGQGVGYGYTF.

The J gene is TRBJ1-1, the V gene TRBV4-2; D gene uncertain. The CDR3 is 13 residues long. CDR1 and CDR2 (germline): LGHNA, YNFKEQ. V lost 1 base and J lost 3, with 6 bases in between. The CDR3 loop reads CASSQAIYTEAFF. The DNA of the CDR3 is TGTGCCAGCAGCCAAGCGATCTACACTGAAGCTTTCTTT.

This clone was counted once. The chain has TRBV11-2 and TRBJ1-2, with unresolved D. Trimming pared 0 bases from V and 1 base from J, leaving 12 bases between. The germline CDR1 and CDR2 sequences are SGHAT and FQNNGV. The CDR3 runs to 16 residues. This chain's CDR3 is CASSLDRTDFNYGYTF. The CDR3, as DNA: TGTGCCAGCAGCTTAGATCGCACGGATTTTAACTATGGCTACACCTTC.